The 19 T cell receptor beta chains below all came from one sample that was sequenced in a study of blood T cell repertoires in COVID-19. Produced via immunoSEQ multiplex PCR; TCRdb's table is partial and in-frame only. The sample holds fewer than 400,000 clones, 85% to 90% seen once. Sequenced input: peripheral blood. These receptors were obtained from a woman in her 30s with COVID-19, enrolled during active disease.

V is TRBV19 and J is TRBJ1-1, with D possibly being TRBD1 (6 bases). The germline V gene has CDR1 LNHDA and CDR2 SQIVND (reference sequence). The CDR3 loop spans 15 amino acids. The ends were cut back, 4 bases at V and 3 bases at J, with 15 bases in the middle. CDR3 loop: CASSSGGEEHTEAFF. The CDR3, as DNA: TGTGCCAGTAGTAGTGGGGGCGAGGAACACACTGAAGCTTTCTTT.

This chain connects TRBV11-2 to TRBJ1-2; maybe TRBD1 (6 bases). The germline V and J ends were trimmed by 5 bases and 7 bases, with 23 bases remaining between them. Germline-derived CDR1 and CDR2 are SGHAT and FQNNGV. The CDR3 is made up of 16 amino acids. CDR3 nucleotide sequence: TGTGCCAGCAGCCTATCCAGGACAGCGATCGGGCGTGGCTACACCTTC. This codes for CASSLSRTAIGRGYTF.

This chain joins TRBV2 and TRBJ2-1; 12 nucleotides align to TRBD2. V lost 6 bases, J lost 7 bases, and 7 bases stayed unmatched. This CDR3 contains 15 residues. CDR1 and CDR2 (germline): SNHLY, FYNNEI. The chain's CDR3 is CASRALAGGPNEQFF. In DNA, the CDR3 is TGTGCCAGCAGGGCGCTAGCGGGAGGGCCTAATGAGCAGTTCTTC.

This chain joins TRBV6-5 and TRBJ1-1, with 7 positions matching TRBD1. The length of the CDR3 is 14 residues. Germline trimming cut 2 bases from V and 1 base from J; bases unmatched to any gene: 1. Germline CDR1 and CDR2: MNHEY and SVGAGI. The CDR3 bases are TGTGCCAGCAGTTACCACAGGGGGAACACTGAAGCTTTCTTT. This gives the protein CASSYHRGNTEAFF.

The chain recombines TRBV6-4 with TRBJ1-5; D is perhaps TRBD1 (6 bases). CDR1 and CDR2 (germline): MRHNA, SNTAGT. This CDR3 has 18 amino acids. V was pared by 3 bases and J by 0 bases, with 18 bases between. CDR3 region: CASSELRDTSHSNQPQHF. The CDR3 DNA reads as TGTGCCAGCAGTGAGCTCCGGGACACCTCTCATAGCAATCAGCCCCAGCATTTT.

This chain uses TRBV19 with TRBJ2-1; 11 nucleotides match TRBD2. J gave up 0 bases and V 3 bases, and 1 base lay outside the gene matches. There are 16 residues in the CDR3. Germline CDR1 reads LNHDA; CDR2 reads SQIVND (reference sequence). CDR3: CASSILAGGSYNEQFF. As DNA, the CDR3 is TGTGCCAGTAGTATTCTAGCGGGAGGCTCCTACAATGAGCAGTTCTTC.

The gene calls are TRBV28 and TRBJ1-2; D not resolved. Germline V gives CDR1 MDHEN, CDR2 SYDVKM. V lost 5 bases and J lost 8, with 15 bases in between. CDR3 size: 13 residues. For the CDR3, the DNA is TGTGCCAGCAGTCGGTCCTCCAGCAGGGGCTACACCTTC. Translating it yields CASSRSSSRGYTF.

The V and J genes are TRBV5-4 and TRBJ2-5; 8 bases map to TRBD2. This CDR3 spans 15 amino acids. In germline, CDR1 is SGHNT, CDR2 YYREEE (reference sequence). V dropped 2 bases and J dropped 5; count of bases not matched to a gene: 8. The CDR3 coding sequence is TGTGCCAGCAGCTTTTCCCAAGCGGGAGTGGAGACCCAGTACTTC. Encoded protein: CASSFSQAGVETQYF. Full variable domain (remainder filled in from reference TRBV5-4 and TRBJ2-5): ETGVTQSPTHLIKTRGQQVTLRCSSQSGHNTVSWYQQALGQGPQFIFQYYREEENGRGNFPPRFSGLQFPNYSSELNVNALELDDSALYLCASSFSQAGVETQYFGPGTRLLVL.

The CDR3 region is CASSPEAAISYNEQFF. The CDR3 DNA reads TGCGCCAGCAGCCCCGAAGCGGCCATCTCCTACAATGAGCAGTTCTTC. The gene calls are TRBV5-1 and TRBJ2-1, with TRBD2 as a possible D gene (5 bases). This CDR3 is built from 16 residues. From germline, CDR1 is SGHRS and CDR2 YFSETQ. The V and J ends lost 4 bases and 0 bases respectively, with 14 bases between them.

This chain joins TRBV6-2 or TRBV6-3 and TRBJ2-7; TRBD1 matches 8 bases. The germline CDR1 and CDR2 sequences are MNHEY and SVGEGT. Trimming cost V 0 bases and J 5 bases; bases outside gene matches: 6. The CDR3 consists of 15 residues. CDR3 in DNA: TGTGCCAGCAGTTACTCTTTCCCAGGGGGCCACGAGCAGTACTTC. Its translation is CASSYSFPGGHEQYF.

This rearrangement joins TRBV2 to TRBJ2-3; D ambiguous. Trimming removed 6 bases from V and 6 bases from J, with 13 bases in between. CDR1 SNHLY and CDR2 FYNNEI come from the germline V gene. This CDR3 contains 13 residues. The DNA for the CDR3 is TGTGCCAGCAGCTCTCAGTTTGGCGATACGCAGTATTTT. Amino acids: CASSSQFGDTQYF.

The J gene is TRBJ1-2, the V gene TRBV7-2; D not certain. Trimming pared 1 base from V and 2 bases from J, leaving 8 bases between. Per the germline V gene, CDR1 is SGHTA and CDR2 is FQGNSA. This CDR3 contains 14 residues. In nucleotides, the CDR3 is TGTGCCAGCAGCTTAGGACATCGAAACTATGGCTACACCTTC. It translates to CASSLGHRNYGYTF.

This clone was detected a few times. The CDR3 nucleotides read TGTGCCAGCAGCCAGGCGGGACAGGGGAATTCACCCCTCCACTTT. It codes for CASSQAGQGNSPLHF. The chain employs TRBV5-6 and TRBJ1-6, with 10 bases matching TRBD1. The ends lost 4 bases at V and 7 bases at J; junction bases unmatched: 5. CDR3 length equals 15 residues. CDR1 and CDR2 (germline): SGHDT, YYEEEE.

The chain joins TRBV18 to TRBJ2-7; 7 bases match TRBD1. Germline V gene sequence: CDR1 KGHSH, CDR2 LQKENI. With V trimmed by 2 bases and J by 1 base, 5 bases remained unmatched. CDR3 size: 15 residues. The CDR3 reads CASSPGQVNSYEQYF. The CDR3 bases are TGTGCCAGCTCACCAGGACAGGTTAATTCCTACGAGCAGTACTTC.

In this sample, this clone turned up a few times. The CDR3 sequence: CATEGQGGTGELFF. The CDR3 nucleotides are TGTGCCACCGAGGGACAGGGTGGCACCGGGGAGCTGTTTTTT. The chain employs TRBV6-5 and TRBJ2-2, with 9 bases matching TRBD1. Germline V gene lookup returns CDR1 MNHEY and CDR2 SVGAGI. The ends lost 10 bases at V and 4 bases at J; junction bases unmatched: 7. This CDR3 is built from 14 residues.

The chain recombines TRBV5-4 with TRBJ1-2; D unclear. Deletions cut 2 bases from V and 0 bases from J, with 14 bases between. This CDR3 spans 16 amino acids. Germline assignment: CDR1 SGHNT and CDR2 YYREEE (reference sequence). The DNA for the CDR3 is TGTGCCAGCAGCTTCGAGGGCGGACGCACTAACTATGGCTACACCTTC. This translates into CASSFEGGRTNYGYTF.

The rearrangement uses TRBV5-1 and TRBJ2-7; possible D gene TRBD1, 5 bases. In germline, CDR1 is SGHRS, CDR2 YFSETQ. Trimming left V 2 bases short and J 4 bases short, with 13 bases between. CDR3 size: 14 residues. The CDR3 region is CASSLGVRVYEQYF. CDR3 DNA: TGCGCCAGCAGCTTAGGGGTCAGGGTTTACGAGCAGTACTTC.

J is TRBJ2-2 and V is TRBV28, with 10 bases identical to TRBD1. The CDR3 totals 15 residues. Germline loops: CDR1 MDHEN, CDR2 SYDVKM. The trim removed 6 bases at V and 6 bases at J, leaving 7 bases unmatched. The CDR3 sequence: CASSRQGASSGELFF. CDR3 coding DNA: TGTGCCAGCAGCCGACAGGGGGCGAGTTCCGGGGAGCTGTTTTTT.

This clone was seen once. The chain has TRBV11-2 and TRBJ2-1; 10 bases match TRBD2. Trimming took 5 bases from V and 7 from J; bases not matched to a gene: 11. Germline lookup yields CDR1 SGHAT and CDR2 FQNNGV. The CDR3 runs to 16 residues. CDR3 bases: TGTGCCAGCAGCGTCGTATCTAGCGGGAGAAGAAATGAGCAGTTCTTC. Amino acids: CASSVVSSGRRNEQFF.